This T cell receptor (beta chain) was recovered during a study of CXCR3-negative and CXCR3-positive naive CD8 T cells. Overall study results and limits: When CXCR3-positive naive cells were set against CXCR3-negative naive cells, the former had more hydrophobic TRB CDR3s.

For this clonotype: Antigen unknown.

TRB cDNA was prepared as libraries by UMI-labeled 5' RACE. TCRdb reprocessed the 5' RACE reads, with one entry per CDR3 protein and no DNA. This repertoire includes 60,000 to 65,000 distinct CDR3 sequences. CDR1 is LGHDT, CDR2 YNNKEL, per germline (reference sequence). The CDR3 runs 16 residues. All CD8+ T cell subsets were sorted in triplicate at hundreds of thousands of cells each. This TCR was recovered from a human donor in good health. Some clones in this sample may be carry-over from other donors' samples. What was sequenced was naive CXCR3+ CD8+ T cells from blood. Subset indicated: CD45RO-CCR7+CD27+CD95- naive CD8+ T cells expressing CXCR3 (TNR3+). The gene calls are TRBV3-1 and TRBJ1-4. CDR3: CASSPDLGATNEKLFF. Supplemented by reference TRBV3-1 and TRBJ1-4, the full variable domain reads DTAVSQTPKYLVTQMGNDKSIKCEQNLGHDTMYWYKQDSKKFLKIMFSYNNKELIINETVPNRFSPKSPDKAHLNLHINSLELGDSAVYFCASSPDLGATNEKLFFGSGTQLSVL.